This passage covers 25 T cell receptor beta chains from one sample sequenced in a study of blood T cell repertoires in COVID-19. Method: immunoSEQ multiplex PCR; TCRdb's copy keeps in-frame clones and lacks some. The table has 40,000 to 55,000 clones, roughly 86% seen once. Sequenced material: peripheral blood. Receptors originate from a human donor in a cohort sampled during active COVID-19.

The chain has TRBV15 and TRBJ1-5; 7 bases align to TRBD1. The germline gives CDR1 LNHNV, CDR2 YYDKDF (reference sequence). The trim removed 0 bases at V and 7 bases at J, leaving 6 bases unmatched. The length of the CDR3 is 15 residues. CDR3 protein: CATSRDRGPGQPQHF. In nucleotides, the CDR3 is TGTGCCACCAGCAGAGATAGGGGGCCAGGGCAGCCCCAGCATTTT.

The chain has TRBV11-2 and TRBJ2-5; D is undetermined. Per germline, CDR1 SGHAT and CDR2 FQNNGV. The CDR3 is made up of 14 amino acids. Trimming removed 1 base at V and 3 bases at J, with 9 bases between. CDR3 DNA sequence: TGTGCCAGCAGCTTAGGTTACGGAGAAGAGACCCAGTACTTC. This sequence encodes CASSLGYGEETQYF.

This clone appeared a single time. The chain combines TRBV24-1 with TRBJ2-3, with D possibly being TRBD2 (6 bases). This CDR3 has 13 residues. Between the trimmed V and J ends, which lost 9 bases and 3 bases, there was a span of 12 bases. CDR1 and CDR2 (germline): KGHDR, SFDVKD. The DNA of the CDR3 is TGTGCCACCGGAGACGGGAGTACAGATACGCAGTATTTT. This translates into CATGDGSTDTQYF.

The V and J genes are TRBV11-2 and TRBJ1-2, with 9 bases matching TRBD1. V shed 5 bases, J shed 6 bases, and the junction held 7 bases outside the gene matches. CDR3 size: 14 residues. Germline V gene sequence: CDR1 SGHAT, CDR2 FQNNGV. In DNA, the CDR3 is TGTGCCAGCAGCCGGGGGGACAGGGATGATGGCTACACCTTC. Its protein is CASSRGDRDDGYTF.

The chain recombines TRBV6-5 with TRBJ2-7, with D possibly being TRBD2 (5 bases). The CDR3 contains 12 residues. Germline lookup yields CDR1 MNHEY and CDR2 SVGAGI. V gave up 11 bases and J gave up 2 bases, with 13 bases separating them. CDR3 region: CAAGSNTYEQYF. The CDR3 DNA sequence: TGTGCCGCGGGCAGTAACACCTACGAGCAGTACTTC.

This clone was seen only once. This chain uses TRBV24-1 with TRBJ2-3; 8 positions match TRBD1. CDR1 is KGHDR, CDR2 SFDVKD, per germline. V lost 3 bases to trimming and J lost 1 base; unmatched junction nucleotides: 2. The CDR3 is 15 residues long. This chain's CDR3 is CATSDGDRRTDTQYF. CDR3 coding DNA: TGTGCCACCAGTGATGGGGACAGGCGCACAGATACGCAGTATTTT.

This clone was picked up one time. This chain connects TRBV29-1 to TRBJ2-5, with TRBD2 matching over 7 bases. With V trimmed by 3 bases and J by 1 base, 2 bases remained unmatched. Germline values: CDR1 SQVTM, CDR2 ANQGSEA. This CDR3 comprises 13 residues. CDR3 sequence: CSVEGGPQETQYF. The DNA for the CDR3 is TGCAGCGTTGAGGGAGGGCCCCAAGAGACCCAGTACTTC.

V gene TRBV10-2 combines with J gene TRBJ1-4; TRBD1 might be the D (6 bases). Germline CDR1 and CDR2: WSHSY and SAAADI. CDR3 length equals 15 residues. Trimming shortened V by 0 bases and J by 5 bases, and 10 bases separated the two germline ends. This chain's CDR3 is CASSESRRGNEKLFF. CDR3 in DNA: TGCGCCAGCAGTGAGTCGCGAAGGGGGAATGAAAAACTGTTTTTT.

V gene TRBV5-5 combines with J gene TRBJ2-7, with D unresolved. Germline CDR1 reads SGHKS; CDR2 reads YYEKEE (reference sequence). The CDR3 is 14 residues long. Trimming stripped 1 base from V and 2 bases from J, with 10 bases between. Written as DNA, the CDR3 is TGTGCCAGCAGCTTGTCCAGGTACCCCTACGAGCAGTACTTC. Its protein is CASSLSRYPYEQYF. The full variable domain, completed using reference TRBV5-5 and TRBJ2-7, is DAGVTQSPTHLIKTRGQQVTLRCSPISGHKSVSWYQQVLGQGPQFIFQYYEKEERGRGNFPDRFSARQFPNYSSELNVNALLLGDSALYLCASSLSRYPYEQYFGPGTRLTVT.

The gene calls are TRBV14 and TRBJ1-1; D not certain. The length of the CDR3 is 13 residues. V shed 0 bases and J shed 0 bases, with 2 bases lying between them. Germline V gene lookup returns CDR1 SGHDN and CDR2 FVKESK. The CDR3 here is CASSQDVNTEAFF. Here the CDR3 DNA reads TGTGCCAGCAGCCAAGACGTGAACACTGAAGCTTTCTTT.

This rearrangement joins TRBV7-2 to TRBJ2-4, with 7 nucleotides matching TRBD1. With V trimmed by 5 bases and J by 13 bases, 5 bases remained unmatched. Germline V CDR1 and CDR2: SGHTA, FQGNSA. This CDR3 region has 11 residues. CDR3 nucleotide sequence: TGTGCCAGCAGCATGGGACAGCTCCAGTACTTC. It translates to CASSMGQLQYF. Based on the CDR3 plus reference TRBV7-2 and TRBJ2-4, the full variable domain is GAGVSQSPSNKVTEKGKDVELRCDPISGHTALYWYRQSLGQGLEFLIYFQGNSAPDKSGLPSDRFSAERTGGSVSTLTIQRTQQEDSAVYLCASSMGQLQYFGAGTRLSVL.

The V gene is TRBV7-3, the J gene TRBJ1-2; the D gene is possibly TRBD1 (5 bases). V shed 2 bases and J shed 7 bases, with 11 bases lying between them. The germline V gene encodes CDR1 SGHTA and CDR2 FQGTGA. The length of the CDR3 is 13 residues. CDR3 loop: CASSLSGPAGYTF. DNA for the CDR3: TGTGCCAGCAGCTTATCAGGGCCTGCTGGCTACACCTTC. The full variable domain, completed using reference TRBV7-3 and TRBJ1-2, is GAGVSQTPSNKVTEKGKYVELRCDPISGHTALYWYRQSLGQGPEFLIYFQGTGAADDSGLPNDRFFAVRPEGSVSTLKIQRTERGDSAVYLCASSLSGPAGYTFGSGTRLTVV.

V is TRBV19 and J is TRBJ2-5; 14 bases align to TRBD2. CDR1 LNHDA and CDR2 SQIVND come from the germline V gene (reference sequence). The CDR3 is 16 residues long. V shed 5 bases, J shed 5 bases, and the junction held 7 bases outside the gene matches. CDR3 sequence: CASSPTSGGVFETQYF. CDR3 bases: TGTGCCAGTAGTCCGACTAGCGGGGGGGTATTTGAGACCCAGTACTTC.

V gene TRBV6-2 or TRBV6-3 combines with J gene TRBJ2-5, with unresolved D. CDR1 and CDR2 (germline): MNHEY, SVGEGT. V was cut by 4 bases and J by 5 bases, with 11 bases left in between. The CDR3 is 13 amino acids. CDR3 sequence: CASSSVPDETQYF. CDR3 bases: TGTGCCAGCAGTTCCGTACCAGATGAGACCCAGTACTTC.

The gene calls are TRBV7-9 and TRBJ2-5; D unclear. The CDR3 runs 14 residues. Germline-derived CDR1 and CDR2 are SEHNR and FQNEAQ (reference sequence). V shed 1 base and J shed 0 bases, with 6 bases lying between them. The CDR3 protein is CASSLGSDQETQYF. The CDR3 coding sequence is TGTGCCAGCAGCTTAGGTTCAGACCAAGAGACCCAGTACTTC.

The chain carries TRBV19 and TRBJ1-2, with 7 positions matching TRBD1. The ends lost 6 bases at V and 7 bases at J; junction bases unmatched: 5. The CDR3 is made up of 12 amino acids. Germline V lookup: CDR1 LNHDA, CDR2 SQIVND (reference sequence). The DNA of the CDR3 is TGTGCCAGTAGGAGAGACAGGGTTGGCTACACCTTC. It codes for CASRRDRVGYTF.

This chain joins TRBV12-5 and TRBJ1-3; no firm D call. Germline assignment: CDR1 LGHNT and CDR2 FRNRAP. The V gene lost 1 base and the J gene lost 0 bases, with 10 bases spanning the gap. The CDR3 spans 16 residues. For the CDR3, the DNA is TGTGCTAGTGGTTTGGGCCCTCTGAGCTCTGGAAACACCATATATTTT. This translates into CASGLGPLSSGNTIYF.

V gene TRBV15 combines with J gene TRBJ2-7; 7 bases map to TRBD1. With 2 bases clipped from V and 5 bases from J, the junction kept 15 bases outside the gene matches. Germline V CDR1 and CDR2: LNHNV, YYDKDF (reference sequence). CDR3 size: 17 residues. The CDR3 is CATSRLLTDRASHEQYF. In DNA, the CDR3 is TGTGCCACCAGCAGACTATTGACCGACAGGGCGAGTCACGAGCAGTACTTC.

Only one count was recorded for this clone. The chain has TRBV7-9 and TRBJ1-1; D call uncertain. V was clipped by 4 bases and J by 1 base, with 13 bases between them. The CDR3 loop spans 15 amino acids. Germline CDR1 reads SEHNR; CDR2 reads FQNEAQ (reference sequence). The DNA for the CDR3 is TGTGCCAGCAGCTCCTACGCCCCGGGGAACACTGAAGCTTTCTTT. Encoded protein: CASSSYAPGNTEAFF.

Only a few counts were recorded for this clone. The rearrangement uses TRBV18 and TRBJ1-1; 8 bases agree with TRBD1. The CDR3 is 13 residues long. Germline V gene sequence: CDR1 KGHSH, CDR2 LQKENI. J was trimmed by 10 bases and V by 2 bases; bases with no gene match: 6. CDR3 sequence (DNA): TGTGCCAGCTCACCAAGAACAGGGGGTACAGCTTTCTTT. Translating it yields CASSPRTGGTAFF.

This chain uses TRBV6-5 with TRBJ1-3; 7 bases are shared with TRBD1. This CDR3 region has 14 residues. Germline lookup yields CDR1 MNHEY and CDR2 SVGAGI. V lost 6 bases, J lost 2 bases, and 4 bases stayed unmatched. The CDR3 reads CASSDDRAGNTIYF. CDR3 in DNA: TGTGCCAGCAGCGATGACAGGGCTGGAAACACCATATATTTT.

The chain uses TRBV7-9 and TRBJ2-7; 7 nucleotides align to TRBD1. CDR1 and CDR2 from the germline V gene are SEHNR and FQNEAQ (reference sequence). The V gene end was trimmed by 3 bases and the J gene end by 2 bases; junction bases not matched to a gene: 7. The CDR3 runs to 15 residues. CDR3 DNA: TGTGCCAGCAGCTTGCCGACAGGGACACCCTACGAGCAGTACTTC. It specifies CASSLPTGTPYEQYF.

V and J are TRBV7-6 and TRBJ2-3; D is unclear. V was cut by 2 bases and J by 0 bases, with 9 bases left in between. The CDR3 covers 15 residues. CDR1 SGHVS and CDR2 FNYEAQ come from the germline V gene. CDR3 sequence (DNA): TGTGCCAGCAGCTTAATGGGCGATAGCACAGATACGCAGTATTTT. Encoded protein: CASSLMGDSTDTQYF.

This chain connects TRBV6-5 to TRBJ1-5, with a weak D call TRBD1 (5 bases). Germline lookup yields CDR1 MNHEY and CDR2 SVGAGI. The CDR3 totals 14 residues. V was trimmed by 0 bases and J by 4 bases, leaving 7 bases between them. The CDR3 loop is CASSYSGVNQPQHF. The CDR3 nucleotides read TGTGCCAGCAGTTACTCAGGGGTTAATCAGCCCCAGCATTTT.

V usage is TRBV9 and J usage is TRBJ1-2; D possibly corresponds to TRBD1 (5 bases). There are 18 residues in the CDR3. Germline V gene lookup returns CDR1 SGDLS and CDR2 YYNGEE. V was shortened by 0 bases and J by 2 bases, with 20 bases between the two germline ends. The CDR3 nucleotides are TGTGCCAGCAGCGTAGGAAGCGGGGGACGGAACAAAAACTATGGCTACACCTTC. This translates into CASSVGSGGRNKNYGYTF. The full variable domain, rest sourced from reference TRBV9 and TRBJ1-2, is DSGVTQTPKHLITATGQRVTLRCSPRSGDLSVYWYQQSLDQGLQFLIQYYNGEERAKGNILERFSAQQFPDLHSELNLSSLELGDSALYFCASSVGSGGRNKNYGYTFGSGTRLTVV.